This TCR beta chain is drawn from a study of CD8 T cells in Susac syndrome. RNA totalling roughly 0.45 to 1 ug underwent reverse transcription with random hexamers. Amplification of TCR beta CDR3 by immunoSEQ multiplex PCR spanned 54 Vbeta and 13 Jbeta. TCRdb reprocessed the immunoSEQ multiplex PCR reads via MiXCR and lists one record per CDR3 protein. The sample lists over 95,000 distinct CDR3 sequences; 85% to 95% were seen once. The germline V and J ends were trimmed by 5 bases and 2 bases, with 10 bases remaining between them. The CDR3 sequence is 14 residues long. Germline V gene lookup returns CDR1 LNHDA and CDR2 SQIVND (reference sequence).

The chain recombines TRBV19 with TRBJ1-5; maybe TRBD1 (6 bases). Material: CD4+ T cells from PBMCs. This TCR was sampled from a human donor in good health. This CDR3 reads CASSGGLGNQPQHF. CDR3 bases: TGTGCCAGTAGTGGGGGGCTTGGCAATCAGCCCCAGCATTTT. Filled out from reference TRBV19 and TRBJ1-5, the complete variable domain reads DGGITQSPKYLFRKEGQNVTLSCEQNLNHDAMYWYRQDPGQGLRLIYYSQIVNDFQKGDIAEGYSVSREKKESFPLTVTSAQKNPTAFYLCASSGGLGNQPQHFGDGTRLSIL.